The clone carrying this TCR beta chain was counted between two and nine times. Antigen specificity is unknown. Unique molecular identifiers were used in preparing the TCRbeta library. MiXCR was run by TCRdb on the PCR reads, yielding one entry per CDR3 protein. This sample yields hundreds of thousands of distinct CDR3 sequences, of which around 13% are seen a single time; about 0.77% belongs to the top ten. The CDR3 runs 14 residues. Trimming left V 0 bases short and J 2 bases short, with 9 bases between. Per germline, CDR1 SGHRS and CDR2 YFSETQ. The data belong to a study of T-cell reconstitution after alpha-beta-depleted transplantation in children. Study-wide results and caveats: The study reportedly traced alpha-beta T cells about two months after transplant to several hundred expanded graft clones.

Source: PBMCs, taken before TCRalphabeta/CD19-depleted stem cell transplant. V gene TRBV5-1 combines with J gene TRBJ2-7; D is unclear. The clonotype was recovered from a girl aged 2 to 10 with congenital amegakaryocytic thrombocytopenia, due to receive a stem cell transplant. CDR3 bases: TGCGCCAGCAGCTTGGTAGGCCCCACCTACGAGCAGTACTTC. Translating it yields CASSLVGPTYEQYF.